A selection of T cell receptor beta chains follows, all from one sample in a study of CD8+ T cells in alopecia areata. The table came from immunoSEQ multiplex PCR; TCRdb's copy has only in-frame clones and leaves some out. The table has about 110,000 clones, 84% seen once. The sequences come from CD8+ T cells sorted from blood, collected at week 24, from a patient treated with tofacitinib. All receptors derive from a human donor with alopecia areata. The CDR3 runs from the conserved cysteine through the conserved F or W. D genes are given only for firm matches. Not every row has a clone size; where given, it reads once, few, many or a size class.

TRBJ2-7 | 15 | TRBD1 | - | TRBV5-1 | CASSPGDRASYEQYF | TGCGCCAGCAGCCCCGGTGACAGGGCCTCCTACGAGCAGTACTTC
TRBJ1-5 | 14 | - | - | TRBV12-5 | CASGFHGGDQPQHF | TGTGCTAGTGGTTTCCACGGGGGGGATCAGCCCCAGCATTTT
TRBJ2-5 | 14 | - | - | TRBV7-9 | CASSLSIDGETQYF | TGTGCCAGCAGCTTATCGATTGACGGGGAGACCCAGTACTTC
TRBJ2-1 | 15 | - | once | TRBV5-1 | CASSLTGAGYNEQFF | TGCGCCAGCAGCTTGACGGGGGCGGGATACAATGAGCAGTTCTTC
TRBJ1-1 | 13 | - | - | TRBV7-9 | CASSLSGNTEAFF | TGTGCCAGCAGCTTATCGGGGAACACTGAAGCTTTCTTT
TRBJ2-3 | 14 | - | - | TRBV6-5 | CASSWTAAPDTQYF | TGTGCCAGCAGTTGGACTGCCGCCCCAGATACGCAGTATTTT
TRBJ2-5 | 13 | - | - | TRBV4-1 | CASSLGSQETQYF | TGCGCCAGCAGCCTTGGGAGCCAAGAGACCCAGTACTTC
TRBJ2-1 | 16 | - | - | TRBV7-9 | CASSSSADRPDNEQFF | TGTGCCAGCAGCTCCTCTGCGGACCGGCCGGACAATGAGCAGTTCTTC
TRBJ2-7 | 16 | TRBD2 | - | TRBV4-1 | CASSQERTSGAYEQYF | TGCGCCAGCAGCCAAGAAAGGACTAGCGGGGCCTACGAGCAGTACTTC
TRBJ2-7 | 15 | TRBD2 | - | TRBV7-8 | CASSFGPSGGYEQYF | TGTGCCAGCAGCTTTGGGCCCTCGGGGGGATACGAGCAGTACTTC
TRBJ1-1 | 9 | - | - | TRBV23-1 | CASSQEAFF | TGCGCCAGCAGTCAGGAAGCTTTCTTT
TRBJ2-3 | 16 | - | - | TRBV4-1 | CASSQESPGGADTQYF | TGCGCCAGCAGCCAAGAATCGCCAGGGGGGGCAGATACGCAGTATTTT
TRBJ2-7 | 14 | - | - | TRBV5-1 | CASSFKDSSYEQYF | TGCGCCAGCAGCTTCAAGGACAGCTCCTACGAGCAGTACTTC
TRBJ2-2 | 16 | TRBD1 | - | TRBV15 | CATSSGQGADTGELFF | TGTGCCACCAGCAGTGGGCAGGGGGCGGACACCGGGGAGCTGTTTTTT
TRBJ2-7 | 15 | - | few | TRBV27 | CASSLSVGPTYEQYF | TGTGCCAGCAGTTTATCGGTGGGACCGACCTACGAGCAGTACTTC
TRBJ2-5 | 15 | - | - | TRBV9 | CASSVRSIALGTQYF | TGTGCCAGCAGCGTTCGGTCTATCGCCTTGGGGACCCAGTACTTC
TRBJ1-2 | 14 | - | - | TRBV7-9 | CASSLVALNYGYTF | TGTGCCAGCAGCTTAGTGGCCCTGAACTATGGCTACACCTTC
TRBJ2-7 | 17 | TRBD1 | - | TRBV5-4 | CASSLGRDRGSTYEQYF | TGTGCCAGCAGCTTGGGTCGGGACAGGGGGTCAACCTACGAGCAGTACTTC